These T cell receptor beta chains were read from a single sample in a study of blood T cells in healthy people across ages. TCRdb recomputed calls from the 5' RACE reads with MiXCR, one row per CDR3 protein. The sample has some 1.1 million distinct CDR3 sequences, less than 45% seen once; the top ten hold around 13%. What was sequenced was blood. Source of these receptors: a man between 18 and 35 years old in good health. The CDR3 runs from the conserved cysteine through the conserved F or W. A D gene is named only where the DNA matches it firmly.

cdr3_aa: CASRYRDRGLIRPYNEQFF; cdr3_length: 19; v_call: TRBV6-5; d_call: TRBD1
cdr3_aa: CSAERGISYNEQFF; cdr3_length: 14; v_call: TRBV29-1; d_call: -
cdr3_aa: CASRGPLRTDTQYF; cdr3_length: 14; v_call: TRBV25-1; d_call: -
cdr3_aa: CASGRGTSDTQYF; cdr3_length: 13; v_call: TRBV2; d_call: -
cdr3_aa: CASSTGTSGTDTQYF; cdr3_length: 15; v_call: TRBV5-1; d_call: TRBD2
cdr3_aa: CASSPPEGSTDTQYF; cdr3_length: 15; v_call: TRBV7-9; d_call: -
cdr3_aa: CASSMDGGAEYSNQPQHF; cdr3_length: 18; v_call: TRBV19; d_call: -
cdr3_aa: CSVEDLVTEAFF; cdr3_length: 12; v_call: TRBV29-1; d_call: -
cdr3_aa: CASSEGTSGLTDTQYF; cdr3_length: 16; v_call: TRBV2; d_call: TRBD2
cdr3_aa: CASSVGQAYYGYTF; cdr3_length: 14; v_call: TRBV6-5; d_call: TRBD1
cdr3_aa: CASSVWGQGGDTQYF; cdr3_length: 15; v_call: TRBV9; d_call: TRBD1
cdr3_aa: CATSRDAARVTEAFF; cdr3_length: 15; v_call: TRBV15; d_call: -
cdr3_aa: CASSQASGSRAWSHTGELFF; cdr3_length: 20; v_call: TRBV4-3; d_call: -
cdr3_aa: CASSQGRGRGFYNEQFF; cdr3_length: 17; v_call: TRBV4-1; d_call: TRBD1
cdr3_aa: CASSLTGALYNEQFF; cdr3_length: 15; v_call: TRBV12-3/TRBV12-4; d_call: TRBD1
cdr3_aa: CASSLAGELVGYTF; cdr3_length: 14; v_call: TRBV7-9; d_call: -
cdr3_aa: CASSYITEGGYTF; cdr3_length: 13; v_call: TRBV6-6; d_call: -
cdr3_aa: CATDRGGGTSNYGYTF; cdr3_length: 16; v_call: TRBV10-3; d_call: TRBD1
cdr3_aa: CASSYSWSSGNTIYF; cdr3_length: 15; v_call: TRBV6-5; d_call: -
cdr3_aa: CSAQTRRGARKRRDTDTQYF; cdr3_length: 20; v_call: TRBV20-1; d_call: TRBD2
cdr3_aa: CASSLGRNSNQPQHF; cdr3_length: 15; v_call: TRBV7-2; d_call: -
cdr3_aa: CAISEGDLADTQYF; cdr3_length: 14; v_call: TRBV10-3; d_call: -
cdr3_aa: CASSDKNRQGTNEKLFF; cdr3_length: 17; v_call: TRBV5-6; d_call: TRBD1
cdr3_aa: CASSWDTLSDDYTF; cdr3_length: 14; v_call: TRBV6-6; d_call: -
cdr3_aa: CASSYELANDEQYF; cdr3_length: 14; v_call: TRBV6-5; d_call: -
cdr3_aa: CAISDSRDSRNTIYF; cdr3_length: 15; v_call: TRBV10-3; d_call: TRBD1
cdr3_aa: CASSPTYGETQYF; cdr3_length: 13; v_call: TRBV7-9; d_call: -
cdr3_aa: CSARSGTSTQPQHF; cdr3_length: 14; v_call: TRBV20-1; d_call: -
cdr3_aa: CASSIRDSSYNEQFF; cdr3_length: 15; v_call: TRBV21-1; d_call: -
cdr3_aa: CASSDRPGNEQFF; cdr3_length: 13; v_call: TRBV6-4; d_call: -
cdr3_aa: CSAGTGAKNIQYF; cdr3_length: 13; v_call: TRBV20-1; d_call: -
cdr3_aa: CASSDSTSGGDTQYF; cdr3_length: 15; v_call: TRBV6-4; d_call: TRBD2
cdr3_aa: CSARPGLSSGGSSYNEQFF; cdr3_length: 19; v_call: TRBV20-1; d_call: TRBD2
cdr3_aa: CASSPLVGSTDTQYF; cdr3_length: 15; v_call: TRBV9; d_call: -
cdr3_aa: CASSDLGLNNEQFF; cdr3_length: 14; v_call: TRBV6-1; d_call: -
cdr3_aa: CASSENRGPPEAFF; cdr3_length: 14; v_call: TRBV4-2; d_call: TRBD1
cdr3_aa: CASSSSGSLSGANVLTF; cdr3_length: 17; v_call: TRBV7-3; d_call: TRBD2
cdr3_aa: CSALGQGAGDTQYF; cdr3_length: 14; v_call: TRBV20-1; d_call: TRBD1
cdr3_aa: CASRGGGYQETQYF; cdr3_length: 14; v_call: TRBV6-2/TRBV6-3; d_call: -
cdr3_aa: CASQWTGYNEQYF; cdr3_length: 13; v_call: TRBV12-5; d_call: TRBD1
cdr3_aa: CASRQAEYSNQPQHF; cdr3_length: 15; v_call: TRBV5-1; d_call: -
cdr3_aa: CASSARAGFPSSTDTQYF; cdr3_length: 18; v_call: TRBV9; d_call: TRBD2
cdr3_aa: CASSLGQGVNEKLFF; cdr3_length: 15; v_call: TRBV5-1; d_call: TRBD1
cdr3_aa: CSTSGGRLGSYNEQFF; cdr3_length: 16; v_call: TRBV20-1; d_call: TRBD2
cdr3_aa: CASSKFTREGTEAFF; cdr3_length: 15; v_call: TRBV21-1; d_call: -
cdr3_aa: CASSLGADGNEKLFF; cdr3_length: 15; v_call: TRBV7-9; d_call: -
cdr3_aa: CASRLQGAYDYTF; cdr3_length: 13; v_call: TRBV12-3/TRBV12-4; d_call: -
cdr3_aa: CASSQTVTNYGYTF; cdr3_length: 14; v_call: TRBV14; d_call: -
cdr3_aa: CASSPGRKETQYF; cdr3_length: 13; v_call: TRBV25-1; d_call: -
cdr3_aa: CSAVPRTDTQYF; cdr3_length: 12; v_call: TRBV29-1; d_call: -
cdr3_aa: CASSGVVDTDTQYF; cdr3_length: 14; v_call: TRBV6-6; d_call: -
cdr3_aa: CASSPSQAGNTEAFF; cdr3_length: 15; v_call: TRBV12-3/TRBV12-4; d_call: -
cdr3_aa: CASSPRDRYYNEQFF; cdr3_length: 15; v_call: TRBV6-2/TRBV6-3; d_call: TRBD1
cdr3_aa: CASSLHRAGTDTQYF; cdr3_length: 15; v_call: TRBV7-2; d_call: -
cdr3_aa: CASSQGGSDPANYGYTF; cdr3_length: 17; v_call: TRBV2; d_call: -